The 29 T cell receptor beta chains below come from one sample, sequenced in a study of beta chain features in type 1 diabetes. The study, taken as a whole, reports: The study found moderately but significantly shorter TCRB CDR3s in all four CD4+ subsets of Type 1 diabetes patients.

Expressed TCRB transcripts were sequenced, since all the RNA that had been isolated was reverse transcribed. The repertoire was sequenced with immunoSEQ multiplex PCR; TCRdb's copy has only in-frame clones and lacks some. Of around 140,000 clones in the sample, around 9% were seen once. The antigens of these receptors remain unknown. Sequenced: central memory CD4+ T cells from blood. These TCRs come from a young man with type 1 diabetes.

This clone has at least ten counts. The rearrangement joins TRBV18 to TRBJ2-7; 8 positions agree with TRBD1. CDR3 length equals 15 residues. Germline-derived CDR1 and CDR2 are KGHSH and LQKENI. V lost 6 bases to trimming and J lost 3 bases; unmatched junction nucleotides: 10. The CDR3 sequence is CASSFGQGQIYEQYF. DNA of the CDR3: TGTGCCAGCTCCTTCGGACAGGGACAGATCTACGAGCAGTACTTC.

This clone was counted between two and nine times. The V call is TRBV5-1, the J call TRBJ2-3; D gene uncertain. The ends were cut back, 0 bases at V and 1 base at J, with 6 bases in the middle. Germline CDR1 SGHRS, CDR2 YFSETQ. CDR3 length: 14 amino acids. CDR3 protein: CASSLATGTDTQYF. The CDR3 DNA follows: TGCGCCAGCAGCTTGGCCACAGGCACAGATACGCAGTATTTT.

The chain recombines TRBV5-1 with TRBJ1-4; D call uncertain. Germline-derived CDR1 and CDR2 are SGHRS and YFSETQ. CDR3 length: 14 residues. V was trimmed by 5 bases and J by 7 bases, leaving 15 bases between them. CDR3 loop: CASSLVDSGEKLFF. For the CDR3, the DNA is TGCGCCAGCAGTCTCGTTGACTCCGGTGAAAAACTGTTTTTT. The full variable domain, with the rest looked up from reference TRBV5-1 and TRBJ1-4, is KAGVTQTPRYLIKTRGQQVTLSCSPISGHRSVSWYQQTPGQGLQFLFEYFSETQRNKGNFPGRFSGRQFSNSRSEMNVSTLELGDSALYLCASSLVDSGEKLFFGSGTQLSVL.

This chain connects TRBV28 to TRBJ1-5; no clear D gene. CDR1 and CDR2 (germline): MDHEN, SYDVKM. The CDR3 length is 16 residues. The ends were cut back, 3 bases at V and 0 bases at J, with 12 bases in the middle. CDR3 nucleotide sequence: TGTGCCAGCAGTTTTTCGGGGATTCCTAGCAATCAGCCCCAGCATTTT. This translates into CASSFSGIPSNQPQHF.

This clone showed up just a few times. The same CDR3 arises from other DNA sequences in this sample as well. J is TRBJ1-1 and V is TRBV5-6; 7 nucleotides match TRBD1. V trimming: 2 bases; J trimming: 3 bases; junction bases outside the gene matches: 4. Germline values: CDR1 SGHDT, CDR2 YYEEEE. The CDR3 length is 14 residues. DNA of the CDR3: TGTGCCAGCAGCTTTAACAGGGGAGACACTGAAGCTTTCTTT. Residues: CASSFNRGDTEAFF.

V usage is TRBV18 and J usage is TRBJ2-1, with 7 positions matching TRBD2. The CDR3 contains 15 residues. Germline assignment: CDR1 KGHSH and CDR2 LQKENI. V was pared by 3 bases and J by 6 bases, with 8 bases of the junction left unmatched. The CDR3 sequence: CASSPLTSDLNEQFF. Written as DNA, the CDR3 is TGTGCCAGCTCACCGCTAACTAGCGACCTCAATGAGCAGTTCTTC.

The V and J genes are TRBV4-1 and TRBJ1-1, with D uncertain. V lost 4 bases to trimming and J lost 10 bases, with 19 bases between them. Germline V gene lookup returns CDR1 MGHRA and CDR2 YSYEKL. The CDR3 is made up of 14 amino acids. The DNA for the CDR3 is TGCGCCAGCAGCCCCAGGACTATTAGGGATTCAGCTTTCTTT. This translates into CASSPRTIRDSAFF.

This clone has just a few counts. The chain couples TRBV6-5 to TRBJ1-3, with TRBD1 as a possible D gene (6 bases). This CDR3 comprises 14 residues. With 5 bases removed from V and 2 bases from J, the gap between germline ends came to 10 bases. The V gene's germline CDR1 is MNHEY and CDR2 SVGAGI. CDR3: CASSPTGPGNTIYF. The DNA of the CDR3 is TGTGCCAGCAGTCCTACAGGGCCTGGAAACACCATATATTTT.

The sample holds many counts of this clone. The identical CDR3 is also encoded by other nucleotide sequences in the sample. The gene calls are TRBV4-2 and TRBJ2-2; D gene ambiguous. The CDR3 length is 14 residues. Germline V gene data show CDR1 as LGHNA and CDR2 as YNFKEQ. Trimming stripped 1 base from V and 2 bases from J, with 5 bases between. The DNA of the CDR3 is TGTGCCAGCAGCCAAGTCTCCAACACCGGGGAGCTGTTTTTT. Translated: CASSQVSNTGELFF.

This clone was observed a few times. V usage is TRBV9 and J usage is TRBJ2-3; the match to TRBD2 covers 9 bases. The CDR3 is 15 amino acids. Trimming cost V 2 bases and J 4 bases; bases outside gene matches: 5. Germline V gene sequence: CDR1 SGDLS, CDR2 YYNGEE. This CDR3 reads CASSVLAGLADTQYF. The CDR3 DNA sequence: TGTGCCAGCAGCGTGCTAGCGGGGCTCGCAGATACGCAGTATTTT. The whole variable domain, filled in from reference TRBV9 and TRBJ2-3, reads DSGVTQTPKHLITATGQRVTLRCSPRSGDLSVYWYQQSLDQGLQFLIQYYNGEERAKGNILERFSAQQFPDLHSELNLSSLELGDSALYFCASSVLAGLADTQYFGPGTRLTVL.

V is TRBV4-1 and J is TRBJ1-4, with 8 positions matching TRBD1. V shed 1 base, J shed 8 bases, and the junction held 9 bases outside the gene matches. The CDR3 loop spans 16 amino acids. Germline V lookup: CDR1 MGHRA, CDR2 YSYEKL. CDR3 protein: CASSQGKTGGPEKLFF. The DNA for the CDR3 is TGCGCCAGCAGCCAAGGGAAAACAGGGGGACCCGAAAAACTGTTTTTT.

This clone was detected ten times or more. The CDR3 loop reads CASSSANGGGYTF. The CDR3 DNA sequence: TGTGCCAGCAGTTCCGCGAACGGGGGTGGCTACACCTTC. The J gene is TRBJ1-2, the V gene TRBV27; D perhaps matches TRBD1 (5 bases). This CDR3 comprises 13 residues. Germline V gene sequence: CDR1 MNHEY, CDR2 SMNVEV (reference sequence). Trimming pared 4 bases from V and 7 bases from J, leaving 13 bases between.

The V and J genes are TRBV11-2 and TRBJ2-2, with TRBD2 matching over 8 bases. The V and J ends lost 5 bases and 7 bases, in that order; junction bases with no gene match: 12. Germline V gives CDR1 SGHAT, CDR2 FQNNGV. The CDR3 has 16 residues. CDR3 amino acids: CASSRRGTRGYGELFF. The CDR3 DNA is TGTGCCAGCAGCCGACGCGGGACTAGGGGGTACGGGGAGCTGTTTTTT. The entire variable domain, with the rest obtained from reference TRBV11-2 and TRBJ2-2, is as follows: EAGVAQSPRYKIIEKRQSVAFWCNPISGHATLYWYQQILGQGPKLLIQFQNNGVVDDSQLPKDRFSAERLKGVDSTLKIQPAKLEDSAVYLCASSRRGTRGYGELFFGEGSRLTVL.

This clone occurred a few times. This chain uses TRBV5-4 with TRBJ2-5; 7 bases are shared with TRBD2. This CDR3 comprises 15 residues. V lost 3 bases and J lost 5; bases outside the gene matches: 10. CDR1 and CDR2 from the germline V gene are SGHNT and YYREEE (reference sequence). The DNA of the CDR3 is TGTGCCAGCAGCTCCCCTAGCGGTGGGGGGGAGACCCAGTACTTC. Protein product: CASSSPSGGGETQYF. Supplemented by reference TRBV5-4 and TRBJ2-5, the full variable domain reads ETGVTQSPTHLIKTRGQQVTLRCSSQSGHNTVSWYQQALGQGPQFIFQYYREEENGRGNFPPRFSGLQFPNYSSELNVNALELDDSALYLCASSSPSGGGETQYFGPGTRLLVL.

This clone was observed a few times. The CDR3 DNA reads as TGTGCCAGCAGCTCTCTGGGGGGAAGCTATGAGCAGTTCTTC. It translates to CASSSLGGSYEQFF. This chain joins TRBV7-2 and TRBJ2-1; TRBD2 might be the D (6 bases). The CDR3 runs 14 residues. Trimming took off 4 bases at V and 8 bases at J, with 15 bases between the two ends. CDR1 is SGHTA and CDR2 is FQGNSA in the germline V gene.

This clone came up a few times. The chain is built from TRBV25-1 and TRBJ1-2; D is undetermined. This CDR3 is 14 amino acids long. Between the trimmed V and J ends, which lost 4 bases and 4 bases, there was a span of 13 bases. Germline V gene lookup returns CDR1 MGHDK and CDR2 SYGVNS. The DNA of the CDR3 is TGTGCCAGCAGTGGGTCCGTGTCGGGCTATGGCTACACCTTC. Protein product: CASSGSVSGYGYTF.

The chain is built from TRBV6-5 and TRBJ2-2; weak D call: TRBD1 (5 bases). Germline-derived CDR1 and CDR2 are MNHEY and SVGAGI. CDR3 length: 14 amino acids. V shed 7 bases and J shed 1 base, with 10 bases lying between them. CDR3 in amino acids: CASISGQNTGELFF. CDR3 nucleotides: TGTGCCAGCATATCAGGGCAGAACACCGGGGAGCTGTTTTTT.

This clone was detected many times. The chain carries TRBV7-9 and TRBJ1-2; D perhaps matches TRBD1 (6 bases). The CDR3 has 14 amino acids. The germline V gene encodes CDR1 SEHNR and CDR2 FQNEAQ (reference sequence). Deletions cut 4 bases from V and 1 base from J, with 10 bases between. The CDR3 sequence is CASSYTGFNYGYTF. The DNA for the CDR3 is TGTGCCAGCAGCTACACAGGGTTTAACTATGGCTACACCTTC. The variable domain in full, completed from reference TRBV7-9 and TRBJ1-2, reads DTGVSQNPRHKITKRGQNVTFRCDPISEHNRLYWYRQTLGQGPEFLTYFQNEAQLEKSRLLSDRFSAERPKGSFSTLEIQRTEQGDSAMYLCASSYTGFNYGYTFGSGTRLTVV.

This clone was picked up a small number of times. This chain joins TRBV6-5 and TRBJ2-7, with D uncertain. V lost 4 bases to trimming and J lost 2 bases, with 15 bases between them. CDR3 size: 15 residues. The V gene's germline CDR1 is MNHEY and CDR2 SVGAGI. The CDR3 region has the DNA TGTGCCAGCAGTTGGCGGCAGCTCGGAGCCTACGAGCAGTACTTC. Residues: CASSWRQLGAYEQYF.

This clone appeared a few times. V gene TRBV4-3 combines with J gene TRBJ2-3; 11 positions match TRBD2. The V segment lost 4 bases and the J segment 5 bases; nucleotides outside the gene matches: 11. The CDR3 is 17 amino acids. In germline, CDR1 is LGHNA, CDR2 YSLEER. CDR3 DNA sequence: TGCGCCAGCAGCCCTTTCTTCGGTAGCGGGGGGGTAGATACGCAGTATTTT. This translates into CASSPFFGSGGVDTQYF.

This clone was detected only a few times. The chain links TRBV29-1 to TRBJ1-3; 9 bases fit TRBD1. The CDR3 is made up of 13 amino acids. Germline-derived CDR1 and CDR2 are SQVTM and ANQGSEA. J lost 2 bases, V lost 5 bases, and 1 base had no gene match. In DNA, the CDR3 is TGCAGCGTTCGGACAGGGGCTGGAAACACCATATATTTT. Translation: CSVRTGAGNTIYF.

The V gene is TRBV30, the J gene TRBJ2-4; tentative D call: TRBD2 (7 bases). This CDR3 contains 15 residues. V was shortened by 0 bases and J by 7 bases, with 16 bases between the two germline ends. Germline CDR1 GTSNPN, CDR2 SVGIG (reference sequence). CDR3 region: CAWSVAGGGKNIQYF. CDR3 DNA sequence: TGTGCCTGGAGTGTCGCTGGGGGGGGCAAGAACATTCAGTACTTC.

This clone has ten or more counts. The V gene is TRBV2, the J gene TRBJ2-5, with 11 positions matching TRBD2. Germline lookup yields CDR1 SNHLY and CDR2 FYNNEI. V was clipped by 4 bases and J by 4 bases; unmatched bases: 5. The CDR3 sequence is 15 residues long. The CDR3 region has the DNA TGTGCCAGCAGTGGTGGTAGCGGGAGGGGAGAGACCCAGTACTTC. Translating it yields CASSGGSGRGETQYF.

This clone has only a few counts. The CDR3 DNA sequence: TGTGCCAGCAGCTCACAGGGGAATAGCAATCAGCCCCAGCATTTT. Translation gives CASSSQGNSNQPQHF. The chain combines TRBV11-2 with TRBJ1-5, with 7 bases fitting TRBD1. The CDR3 sequence is 15 residues long. Trimming at V came to 4 bases and at J to 0 bases, leaving 3 bases not matched to a gene. From germline, CDR1 is SGHAT and CDR2 FQNNGV.

This clone came up a few times. The rearrangement uses TRBV7-2 and TRBJ1-2; 7 bases map to TRBD1. This CDR3 is 12 amino acids long. The germline V gene encodes CDR1 SGHTA and CDR2 FQGNSA. V shed 5 bases, J shed 5 bases, and the junction held 2 bases outside the gene matches. For the CDR3, the DNA is TGTGCCAGCAGCCCGACAGGGTATGGCTACACCTTC. It yields the protein CASSPTGYGYTF.

This clone was detected only a few times. The V call is TRBV6-5, the J call TRBJ1-2; 8 bases agree with TRBD1. The CDR3 has 13 amino acids. Germline CDR1 MNHEY, CDR2 SVGAGI. With V trimmed by 7 bases and J by 8 bases, 9 bases remained unmatched. In DNA, the CDR3 is TGTGCCAGCACCGAAGGGACAGGCGGGGGCTACACCTTC. This gives the protein CASTEGTGGGYTF.

The sample holds one count of this clone. The CDR3 region is CAIRQGRYEQYF. DNA for the CDR3: TGTGCCATCCGTCAGGGCCGATACGAGCAGTACTTC. V usage is TRBV21-1 and J usage is TRBJ2-7; the DNA was not used to check the table's D call, TRBD1. TRBV21-1 is a documented pseudogene. CDR3 length equals 12 residues.

This clone was seen a few times. As DNA, the CDR3 is TGTGCCAGCAGCCACGGTCCAGCGGACTCCTACGAGCAGTACTTC. Residues: CASSHGPADSYEQYF. The V and J genes are TRBV7-3 and TRBJ2-7, with a possible D match to TRBD2 (5 bases). Germline V CDR1 and CDR2: SGHTA, FQGTGA. CDR3 length equals 15 residues. Trimming stripped 5 bases from V and 0 bases from J, with 14 bases between. Looking up the rest from reference TRBV7-3 and TRBJ2-7 gives the full variable domain: GAGVSQTPSNKVTEKGKYVELRCDPISGHTALYWYRQSLGQGPEFLIYFQGTGAADDSGLPNDRFFAVRPEGSVSTLKIQRTERGDSAVYLCASSHGPADSYEQYFGPGTRLTVT.

This chain joins TRBV6-5 and TRBJ1-2, with 7 bases fitting TRBD1. CDR1 and CDR2 (germline): MNHEY, SVGAGI. The ends lost 0 bases at V and 7 bases at J; junction bases unmatched: 11. The length of the CDR3 is 16 residues. The CDR3 region is CASSYSTARGIGGYTF. CDR3 in DNA: TGTGCCAGCAGTTACTCGACGGCCAGGGGGATTGGTGGCTACACCTTC.